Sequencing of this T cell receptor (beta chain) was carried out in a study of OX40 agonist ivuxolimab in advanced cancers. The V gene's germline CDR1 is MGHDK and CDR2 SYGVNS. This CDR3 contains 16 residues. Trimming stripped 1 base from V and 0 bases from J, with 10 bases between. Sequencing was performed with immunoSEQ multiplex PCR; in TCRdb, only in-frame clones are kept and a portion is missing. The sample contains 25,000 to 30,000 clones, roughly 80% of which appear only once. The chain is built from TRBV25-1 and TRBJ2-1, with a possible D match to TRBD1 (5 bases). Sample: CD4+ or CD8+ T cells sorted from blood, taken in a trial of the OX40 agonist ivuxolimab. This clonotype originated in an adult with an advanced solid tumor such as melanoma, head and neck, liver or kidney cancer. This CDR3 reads CASSEFGAYSYNEQFF. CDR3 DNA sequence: TGTGCCAGCAGTGAATTTGGGGCATACTCCTACAATGAGCAGTTCTTC. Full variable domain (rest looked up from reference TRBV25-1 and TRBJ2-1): EADIYQTPRYLVIGTGKKITLECSQTMGHDKMYWYQQDPGMELHLIHYSYGVNSTEKGDLSSESTVSRIRTEHFPLTLESARPSHTSQYLCASSEFGAYSYNEQFFGPGTRLTVL.